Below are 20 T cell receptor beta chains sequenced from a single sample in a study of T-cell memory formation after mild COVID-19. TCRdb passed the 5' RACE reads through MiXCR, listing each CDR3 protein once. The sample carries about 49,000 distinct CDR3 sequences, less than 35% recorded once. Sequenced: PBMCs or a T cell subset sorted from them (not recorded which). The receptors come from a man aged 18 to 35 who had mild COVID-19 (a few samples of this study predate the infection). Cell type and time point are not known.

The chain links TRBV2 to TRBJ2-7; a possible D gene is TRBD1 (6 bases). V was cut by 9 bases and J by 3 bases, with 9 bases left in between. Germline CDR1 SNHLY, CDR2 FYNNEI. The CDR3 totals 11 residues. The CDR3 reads CASMDSYEQYV. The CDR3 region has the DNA TGTGCCAGTATGGACAGCTACGAGCAGTACGTC.

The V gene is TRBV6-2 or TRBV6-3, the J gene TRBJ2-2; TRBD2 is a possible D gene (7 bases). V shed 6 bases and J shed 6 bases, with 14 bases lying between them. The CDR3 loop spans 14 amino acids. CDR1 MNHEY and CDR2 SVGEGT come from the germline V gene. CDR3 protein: CASSPNGGPGELFF. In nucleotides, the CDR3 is TGTGCCAGCAGCCCCAACGGGGGGCCCGGGGAGCTGTTTTTT.

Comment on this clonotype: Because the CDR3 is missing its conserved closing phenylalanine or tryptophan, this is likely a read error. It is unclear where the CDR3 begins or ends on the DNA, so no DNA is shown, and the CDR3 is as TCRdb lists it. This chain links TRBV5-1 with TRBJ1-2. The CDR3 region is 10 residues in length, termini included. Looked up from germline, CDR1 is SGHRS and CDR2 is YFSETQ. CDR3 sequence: CASSFRARRS.

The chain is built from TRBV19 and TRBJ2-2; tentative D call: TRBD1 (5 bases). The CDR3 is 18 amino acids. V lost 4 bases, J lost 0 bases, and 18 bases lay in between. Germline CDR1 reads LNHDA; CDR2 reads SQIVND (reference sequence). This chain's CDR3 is CASSTPPDTFPNTGELFF. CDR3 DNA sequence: TGTGCCAGTAGTACTCCCCCGGACACCTTTCCGAACACCGGGGAGCTGTTTTTT.

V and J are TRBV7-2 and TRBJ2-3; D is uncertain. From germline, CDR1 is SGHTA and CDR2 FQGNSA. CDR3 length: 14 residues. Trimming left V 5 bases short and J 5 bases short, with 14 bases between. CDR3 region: CASSPRDALDTQYF. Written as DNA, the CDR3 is TGTGCCAGCAGCCCACGTGACGCATTAGATACGCAGTATTTT.

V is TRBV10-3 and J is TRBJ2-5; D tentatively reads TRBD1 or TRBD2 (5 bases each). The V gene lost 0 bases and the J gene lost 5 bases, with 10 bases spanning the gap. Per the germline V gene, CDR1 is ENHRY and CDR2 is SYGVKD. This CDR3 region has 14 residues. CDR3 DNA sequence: TGTGCCATCAGTGAGTCATGGGGGATTGAGACCCAGTACTTC. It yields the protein CAISESWGIETQYF.

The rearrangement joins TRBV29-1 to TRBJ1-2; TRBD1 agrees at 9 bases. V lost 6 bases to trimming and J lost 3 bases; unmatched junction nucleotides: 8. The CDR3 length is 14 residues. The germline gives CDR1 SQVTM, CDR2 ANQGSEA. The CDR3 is CSVDTGGSDYGYTF. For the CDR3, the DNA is TGCAGCGTCGACACAGGGGGCTCGGACTATGGCTACACCTTC.

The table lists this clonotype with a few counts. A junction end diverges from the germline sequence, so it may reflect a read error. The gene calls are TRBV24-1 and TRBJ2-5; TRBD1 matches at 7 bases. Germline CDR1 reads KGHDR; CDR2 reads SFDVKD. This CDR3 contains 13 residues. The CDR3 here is CATSDSKGTAHTF. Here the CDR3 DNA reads TGTGCCACCAGTGATTCCAAGGGGACAGCTCACACCTTC.

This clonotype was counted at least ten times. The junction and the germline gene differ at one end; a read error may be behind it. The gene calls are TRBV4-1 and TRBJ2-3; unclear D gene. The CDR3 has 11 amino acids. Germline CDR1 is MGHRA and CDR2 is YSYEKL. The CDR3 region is CASSRTDTQYF. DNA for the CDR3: TGTGCCAGCAGCCGCACAGATACGCAGTATTTT.

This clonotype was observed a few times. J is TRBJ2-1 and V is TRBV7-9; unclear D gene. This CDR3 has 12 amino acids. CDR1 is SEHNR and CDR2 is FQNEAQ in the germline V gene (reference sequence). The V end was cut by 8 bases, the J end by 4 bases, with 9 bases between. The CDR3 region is CASEADYNEQFF. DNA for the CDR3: TGTGCCAGCGAGGCCGATTACAATGAGCAGTTCTTC.

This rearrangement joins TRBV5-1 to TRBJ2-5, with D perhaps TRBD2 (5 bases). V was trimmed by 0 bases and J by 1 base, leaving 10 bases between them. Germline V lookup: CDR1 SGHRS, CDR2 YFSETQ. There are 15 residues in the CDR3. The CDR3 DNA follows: TGCGCCAGCAGCTTGGAGGGAGACCCCCAAGAGACCCAGTACTTC. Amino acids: CASSLEGDPQETQYF.

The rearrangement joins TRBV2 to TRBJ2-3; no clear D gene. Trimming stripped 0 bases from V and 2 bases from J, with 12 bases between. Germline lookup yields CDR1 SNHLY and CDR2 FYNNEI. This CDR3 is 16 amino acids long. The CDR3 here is CASSEADGLNTDTQYF. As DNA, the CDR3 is TGTGCCAGCAGTGAAGCCGACGGCCTAAACACAGATACGCAGTATTTT.

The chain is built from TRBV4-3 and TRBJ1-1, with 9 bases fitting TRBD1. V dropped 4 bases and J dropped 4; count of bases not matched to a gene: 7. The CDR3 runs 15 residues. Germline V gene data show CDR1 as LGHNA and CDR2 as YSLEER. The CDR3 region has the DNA TGCGCCAGCAGCCGGCTTCGACAGGGGGGCACTGAAGCTTTCTTT. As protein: CASSRLRQGGTEAFF.

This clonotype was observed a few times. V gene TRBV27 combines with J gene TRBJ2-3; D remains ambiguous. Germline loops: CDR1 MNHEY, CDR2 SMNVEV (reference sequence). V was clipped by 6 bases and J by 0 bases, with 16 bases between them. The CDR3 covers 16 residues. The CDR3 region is CASRPSDGASTDTQYF. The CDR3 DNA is TGTGCCAGCAGGCCTTCGGACGGAGCTAGCACAGATACGCAGTATTTT.

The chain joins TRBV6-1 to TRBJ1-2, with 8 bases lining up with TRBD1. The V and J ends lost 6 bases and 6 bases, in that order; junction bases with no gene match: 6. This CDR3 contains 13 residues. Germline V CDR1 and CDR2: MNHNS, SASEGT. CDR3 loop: CASSADRVHGYTF. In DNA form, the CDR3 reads TGTGCCAGCAGCGCGGACAGGGTACATGGCTACACCTTC.

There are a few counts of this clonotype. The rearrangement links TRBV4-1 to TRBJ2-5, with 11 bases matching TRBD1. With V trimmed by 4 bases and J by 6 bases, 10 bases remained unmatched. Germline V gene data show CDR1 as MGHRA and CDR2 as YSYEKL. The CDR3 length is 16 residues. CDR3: CASSLLRTGGGKTQYF. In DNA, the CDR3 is TGCGCCAGCAGCCTGTTGAGGACAGGGGGCGGGAAGACCCAGTACTTC.

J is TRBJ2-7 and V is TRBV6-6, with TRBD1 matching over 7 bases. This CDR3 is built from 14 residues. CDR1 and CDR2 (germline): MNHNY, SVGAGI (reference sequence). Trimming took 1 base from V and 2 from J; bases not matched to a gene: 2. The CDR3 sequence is CASSYLGQTYEQYV. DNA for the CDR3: TGTGCCAGCAGTTACTTGGGACAGACCTACGAGCAGTACGTC.

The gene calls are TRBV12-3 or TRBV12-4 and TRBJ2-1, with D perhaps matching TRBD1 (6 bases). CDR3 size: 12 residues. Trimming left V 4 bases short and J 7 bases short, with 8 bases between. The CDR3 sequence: CASSYRVNEQFF. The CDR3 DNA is TGTGCCAGCAGTTACAGGGTAAATGAGCAGTTCTTC.

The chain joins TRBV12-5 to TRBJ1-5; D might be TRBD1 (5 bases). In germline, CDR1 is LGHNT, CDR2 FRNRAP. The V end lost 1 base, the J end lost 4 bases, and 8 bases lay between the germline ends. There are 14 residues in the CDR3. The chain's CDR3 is CASGLGQINQPQHF. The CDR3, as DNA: TGTGCTAGTGGTTTGGGACAGATTAATCAGCCCCAGCATTTT.

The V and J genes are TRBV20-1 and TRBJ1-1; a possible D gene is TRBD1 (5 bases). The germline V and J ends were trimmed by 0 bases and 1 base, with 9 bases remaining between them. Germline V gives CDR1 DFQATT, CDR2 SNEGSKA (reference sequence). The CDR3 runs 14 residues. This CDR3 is CSAREDGQNTEAFF. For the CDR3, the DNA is TGCAGTGCTAGAGAAGACGGACAGAACACTGAAGCTTTCTTT.